This TCR beta chain was captured in a study of cytomegalovirus exposure and HLA in healthy donors. Study-wide findings and caveats: Rare TCR sequences dominated, though some public TCRs recurred in many donors. The study reported that TCR beta sequences accurately predicted HLA-A and HLA-B alleles in most subjects. The study assumed roughly uniform donor sequencing depth for presence/absence analyses.

The PCR contained 60 Vbeta and 13 Jbeta primers. Sequencing was performed with immunoSEQ multiplex PCR; in TCRdb, only in-frame clones are kept and a portion is missing. Among 130,000 to 150,000 clones listed, 73% were seen once. Details on this clone: The target antigen is unknown.

The sequencing sample was made of PBMCs. The TCR comes from a human donor in good health.

This CDR3 is CASSAEDGGGFEKLFF. Here the CDR3 DNA reads TGTGCCAGCAGCGCAGAGGACGGAGGAGGATTTGAAAAACTGTTTTTT. The genes are TRBV11-1 and TRBJ1-4, with D unresolved. V shed 5 bases and J shed 7 bases, with 20 bases lying between them. CDR3 size: 16 residues. Germline V gene sequence: CDR1 SGHAT, CDR2 FQDESV (reference sequence).